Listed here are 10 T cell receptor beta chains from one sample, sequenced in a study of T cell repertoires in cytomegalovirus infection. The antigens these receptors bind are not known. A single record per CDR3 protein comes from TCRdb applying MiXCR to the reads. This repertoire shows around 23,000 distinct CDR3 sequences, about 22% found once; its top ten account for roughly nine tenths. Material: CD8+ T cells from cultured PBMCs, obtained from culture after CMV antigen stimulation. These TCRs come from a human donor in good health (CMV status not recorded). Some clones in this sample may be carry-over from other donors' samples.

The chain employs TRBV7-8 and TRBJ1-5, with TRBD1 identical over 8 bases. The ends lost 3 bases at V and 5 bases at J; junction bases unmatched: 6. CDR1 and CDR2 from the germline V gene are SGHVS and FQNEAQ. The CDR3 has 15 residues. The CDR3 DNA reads TGTGCCAGCAGCTTCCGGACAGGGCGGCATCAGCCCCAGCATTTT. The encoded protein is CASSFRTGRHQPQHF.

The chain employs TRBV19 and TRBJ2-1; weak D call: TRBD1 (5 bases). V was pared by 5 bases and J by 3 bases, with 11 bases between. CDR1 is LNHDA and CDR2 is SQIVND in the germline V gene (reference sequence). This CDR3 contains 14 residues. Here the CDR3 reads CASSPGSYYNEQFF. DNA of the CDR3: TGTGCCAGTAGTCCAGGGTCCTACTACAATGAGCAGTTCTTC. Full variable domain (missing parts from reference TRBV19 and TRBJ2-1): DGGITQSPKYLFRKEGQNVTLSCEQNLNHDAMYWYRQDPGQGLRLIYYSQIVNDFQKGDIAEGYSVSREKKESFPLTVTSAQKNPTAFYLCASSPGSYYNEQFFGPGTRLTVL.

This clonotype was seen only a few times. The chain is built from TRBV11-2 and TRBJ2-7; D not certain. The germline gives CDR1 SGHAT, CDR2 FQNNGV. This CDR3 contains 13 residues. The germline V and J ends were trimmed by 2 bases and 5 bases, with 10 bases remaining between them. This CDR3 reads CASSLMGTNEQYF. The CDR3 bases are TGTGCCAGCAGCTTAATGGGTACTAACGAGCAGTACTTC.

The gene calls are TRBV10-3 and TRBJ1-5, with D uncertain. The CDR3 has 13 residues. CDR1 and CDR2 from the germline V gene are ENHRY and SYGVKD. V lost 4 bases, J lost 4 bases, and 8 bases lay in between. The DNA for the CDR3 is TGTGCCATCAGTGCGGAGGAAAATCAGCCCCAGCATTTT. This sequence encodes CAISAEENQPQHF.

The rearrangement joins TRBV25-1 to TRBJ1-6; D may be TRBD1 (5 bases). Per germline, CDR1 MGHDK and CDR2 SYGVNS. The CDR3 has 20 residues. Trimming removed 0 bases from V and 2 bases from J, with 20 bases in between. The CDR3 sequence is CASSEYERVGTLPYNSPLHF. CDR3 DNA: TGTGCCAGCAGTGAATATGAACGGGTGGGGACCTTACCCTATAATTCACCCCTCCACTTT.

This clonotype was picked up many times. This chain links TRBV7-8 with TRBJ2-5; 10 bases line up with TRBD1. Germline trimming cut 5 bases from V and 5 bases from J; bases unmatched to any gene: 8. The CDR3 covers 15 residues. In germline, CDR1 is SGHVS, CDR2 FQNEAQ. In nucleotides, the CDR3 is TGTGCCAGCAGCCACGGGACAGGGGTAGGGGAGACCCAGTACTTC. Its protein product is CASSHGTGVGETQYF.

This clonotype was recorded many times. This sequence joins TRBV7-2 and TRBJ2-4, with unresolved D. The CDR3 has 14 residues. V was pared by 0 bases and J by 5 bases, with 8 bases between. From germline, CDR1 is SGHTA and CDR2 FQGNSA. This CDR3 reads CASSLAPTQNIQYF. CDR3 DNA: TGTGCCAGCAGCTTAGCGCCCACTCAAAACATTCAGTACTTC.

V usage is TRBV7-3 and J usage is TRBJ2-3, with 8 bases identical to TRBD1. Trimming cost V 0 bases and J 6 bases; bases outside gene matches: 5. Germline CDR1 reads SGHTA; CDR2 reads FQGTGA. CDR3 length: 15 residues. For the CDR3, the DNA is TGTGCCAGCAGCTTAACGACAGGGGCGGGCGATACGCAGTATTTT. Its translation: CASSLTTGAGDTQYF.

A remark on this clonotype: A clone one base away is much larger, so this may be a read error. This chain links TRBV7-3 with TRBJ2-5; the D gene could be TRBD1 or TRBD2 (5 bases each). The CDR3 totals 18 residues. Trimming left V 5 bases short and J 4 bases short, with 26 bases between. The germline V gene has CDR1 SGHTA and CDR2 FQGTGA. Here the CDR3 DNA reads TGTGCCAGCAGCCCCGGTCCCGTGGGGCGGGCTTCGGGAGAGACCCAGTACTTC. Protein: CASSPGPVGRASGETQYF.

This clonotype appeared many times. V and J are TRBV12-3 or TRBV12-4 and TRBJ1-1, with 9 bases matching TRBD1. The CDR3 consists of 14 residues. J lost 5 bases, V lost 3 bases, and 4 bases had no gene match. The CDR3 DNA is TGTGCCAGCAGTTTGGGACAGGGTTGGACTGAAGCTTTCTTT. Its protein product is CASSLGQGWTEAFF.